Listed below are T cell receptor beta chains from one sample, sequenced in a study of neurological immune-mediated disorders. Each CDR3 protein gets one entry after TCRdb re-called the 5' RACE reads with MiXCR. The profile covers 80,000 to 85,000 distinct CDR3 sequences, with approximately 2.8% appearing a single time and roughly 1.2% taken by the ten largest. Sequencing was carried out using PBMCs. The receptors were gathered from a young woman with multiple sclerosis. Both conserved end residues are part of each CDR3. D genes are given only for firm matches. The size field reads how often the clone was seen (once, few, many) or a class if it is expanded.

j_gene,abundance,v_gene,d_gene,CDR3nt,CDR3aa
TRBJ2-7,many,TRBV4-2,TRBD2,TGTGCCAGCAGCTCTGGGACTAGCGGCCCCTACGAGCAGTACTTC,CASSSGTSGPYEQYF
TRBJ2-7,many,TRBV28,NA,TGTGCCAGCAGTTTGGCGCAGGGCGGCGAGCAGTACTTC,CASSLAQGGEQYF
TRBJ2-5,many,TRBV15,NA,TGTGCCACCAGCACCTGGACCCAAAGGGAGACCCAGTACTTC,CATSTWTQRETQYF
TRBJ1-3,many,TRBV7-2,TRBD1,TGTGCCAGCAGCCGCAGGACAGGTGGAAACACCATATATTTT,CASSRRTGGNTIYF
TRBJ1-1,many,TRBV14,NA,TGTGCCAGCAGCCATTATCCGTACACTGAAGCTTTCTTT,CASSHYPYTEAFF
TRBJ2-7,many,TRBV5-1,NA,TGCGCCAGCAGCTTGGGACTAGGTCTCTACGAGCAGTACTTC,CASSLGLGLYEQYF
TRBJ2-3,many,TRBV7-2,NA,TGTGCCAGCAGCTCGGGGGGCCACACAGATACGCGGTATTTT,CASSSGGHTDTRYF
TRBJ2-5,many,TRBV7-2,NA,TGTGCCAGCAGCTTATCGCCGGTGACAATGGAGACCCAGTACTTC,CASSLSPVTMETQYF
TRBJ2-7,few,TRBV7-8,TRBD2,TGTGCCAGCAGCTTAATGCTAGCGGGAGGGCCGGAGCAGTACTTC,CASSLMLAGGPEQYF
TRBJ2-3,many,TRBV10-2,TRBD2,TGCGCCAGCAGTGATCTCGGGACTAGCGGGAGGGCGGGCACAGATACGCAGTATTTT,CASSDLGTSGRAGTDTQYF
TRBJ1-5,many,TRBV15,NA,TGTGCCACCAGCAGATCTGGGGGAAGCAATCAGCCCCAGCATTTT,CATSRSGGSNQPQHF
TRBJ1-4,many,TRBV7-9,NA,TGTGCCAGCAGTTCTGCGGTTTCCGGAAAACTGTTTTTT,CASSSAVSGKLFF
TRBJ2-3,many,TRBV6-6,TRBD2,TGTGCCAGCAGCAAAAGCGGGAGGGGGTCAGATACGCAGTATTTT,CASSKSGRGSDTQYF
TRBJ2-7,many,TRBV6-5,TRBD2,TGTGCCAGCAGTTACTCGGGCGGGAGCTACGAGCAGTACTTC,CASSYSGGSYEQYF
TRBJ1-2,many,TRBV29-1,NA,TGCAGCGTTGGCTCGGAGCTCATTGGGGGCTACACCTTC,CSVGSELIGGYTF
TRBJ2-5,many,TRBV6-5,NA,TGTGCCAGCAGTTATGGCAGGGCAGAGACCCAGTACTTC,CASSYGRAETQYF
TRBJ2-2,many,TRBV6-5,TRBD2,TGTGCCAGCAGGAAAAGCGGGGACTACACCGGGGAGCTGTTTTTT,CASRKSGDYTGELFF
TRBJ2-7,many,TRBV12-3/TRBV12-4,TRBD1,TGTGCCAGCAGCCCGACAGGGATGCCCTACGAGCAGTACTTC,CASSPTGMPYEQYF
TRBJ1-6,many,TRBV14,NA,TGTGCCAGCAGCCTAGAGGAGTATTCACCCCTCCACTTT,CASSLEEYSPLHF
TRBJ2-3,many,TRBV20-1,TRBD2,TGCAGTGCCCGCAATCTAGCGGGGACAACCACAGATACGCAGTATTTT,CSARNLAGTTTDTQYF
TRBJ1-1,many,TRBV30,NA,TGTGCCTCCGGGGGGACCCAAGCTTTCTTT,CASGGTQAFF
TRBJ1-3,many,TRBV12-3/TRBV12-4,NA,TGTGCCAGCAGTTTAGCGCTGGCATCCCCCGGCACCATATATTTT,CASSLALASPGTIYF
TRBJ2-3,many,TRBV20-1,TRBD1,TGCAGTGCTCCGGGACAGGCCACAGATACGCAGTATTTT,CSAPGQATDTQYF
TRBJ1-1,many,TRBV5-1,NA,TGCGCCAGCAGCTTGGCCATTGGGTTAGACACTGAAGCTTTCTTT,CASSLAIGLDTEAFF
TRBJ2-1,many,TRBV20-1,NA,TGCAGTGCTAGGGGGTGGGAGAAAGTACATGAGCAGTTCTTC,CSARGWEKVHEQFF
TRBJ1-1,many,TRBV20-1,NA,TGCAGTGCTACAGGGAGTACAGACCAGAACACTGAAGCTTTCTTT,CSATGSTDQNTEAFF
TRBJ2-1,many,TRBV9,TRBD2,TGTGCCAGCAGCGACCCTAGCGGGAGGGCCGGTGAGCAGTTCTTC,CASSDPSGRAGEQFF
TRBJ2-4,many,TRBV20-1,NA,TGCAGTGCCGTCGGAACTAGTAAAAACATTCAGTACTTC,CSAVGTSKNIQYF
TRBJ2-1,many,TRBV12-3/TRBV12-4,TRBD1,TGTGCCAGCCGACCCGCAGGGACAGGGGTCAATGAGCAGTTCTTC,CASRPAGTGVNEQFF
TRBJ2-7,many,TRBV5-1,TRBD2,TGCGCCAGCAGCTTGGCCATGGTAGCGGGTACCTACGAGCAGTACTTC,CASSLAMVAGTYEQYF
TRBJ1-1,many,TRBV2,NA,TGTGCCAGCAGGGACTTTCTTGGTTACGCTTTCTTT,CASRDFLGYAFF